This is a list of T cell receptor beta chains from one sample in a study of blood T cell repertoires in COVID-19. Sequencing was performed with immunoSEQ multiplex PCR; in TCRdb, only in-frame clones are kept and a portion is missing. Of just under 85,000 clones detected, about 83% appear once; the ten largest clones hold approximately 17%. Material: peripheral blood. These receptors all come from a woman in her sixties with acute or convalescent COVID-19. Each CDR3 is given with its conserved first and last residue. Each record gives: J gene, V gene, D gene, clone size, CDR3 length, CDR3 DNA, CDR3 protein. D genes are given only for firm matches. The size of a clone is reported for some rows only, either as once, few or many, or as a class for expanded clones.

TRBJ2-1,TRBV4-3,TRBD2,NA,17,TGCGCCAGCAGCCAAGATAGCGGGGGCCCTCCCTACAATGAGCAGTTCTTC,CASSQDSGGPPYNEQFF
TRBJ1-1,TRBV30,NA,NA,13,TGTGCCTGGGGACAGCGACGAGACACTGAAGCTTTCTTT,CAWGQRRDTEAFF
TRBJ1-1,TRBV10-2,NA,NA,11,TGCGCCAGCAGCCAGAACACTGAAGCTTTCTTT,CASSQNTEAFF
TRBJ2-1,TRBV9,NA,NA,12,TGTGCCAGTGGGCGGGACTACAATGAGCAGTTCTTC,CASGRDYNEQFF
TRBJ2-7,TRBV7-3,TRBD2,once,14,TGTGCCAGCAGCCAACTAGCGGGGTCAGGCGAGCAGTACTTC,CASSQLAGSGEQYF
TRBJ2-5,TRBV2,NA,NA,13,TGTGCCAGCAGTTTAGGCAGCCCGGGGACCCAGTACTTC,CASSLGSPGTQYF
TRBJ2-1,TRBV7-3,NA,NA,12,TGTGCCAGCAGCTTACAGGGTCAGGAGCAGTTCTTC,CASSLQGQEQFF
TRBJ1-4,TRBV6-6,TRBD1,NA,13,TGTGCCAGCAGAGACAGGGCAGGTGAAAAACTGTTTTTT,CASRDRAGEKLFF
TRBJ2-7,TRBV9,TRBD2,NA,16,TGTGCCAGCAGCGGGCACCCTAGCGGGAGTTTCTACGAGCAGTACTTC,CASSGHPSGSFYEQYF
TRBJ1-2,TRBV9,TRBD1,few,17,TGTGCCAGCAGCACCGACAGGGGGCGCCGGTTTAACTATGGCTACACCTTC,CASSTDRGRRFNYGYTF
TRBJ1-6,TRBV5-1,NA,once,13,TGCGCCAGCAGTAGGGACAATAATTCACCCCTCCACTTT,CASSRDNNSPLHF
TRBJ1-1,TRBV11-2,NA,NA,13,TGTGCCAGCAGCCCCAAGACTGGAACTGAAGCTTTCTTT,CASSPKTGTEAFF
TRBJ1-1,TRBV5-1,NA,NA,13,TGCGCCAGCAGCTTACAGGGGAACACTGAAGCTTTCTTT,CASSLQGNTEAFF
TRBJ1-1,TRBV11-3,NA,NA,14,TGTGCCAGCAGCCCAGGGGACCGAACGACTGAAGCTTTCTTT,CASSPGDRTTEAFF
TRBJ1-6,TRBV6-5,TRBD1,NA,14,TGTGCCAGCAGTTACGGGACAGGGGATCAACCCCTCCACTTT,CASSYGTGDQPLHF
TRBJ1-6,TRBV27,NA,NA,13,TGTGCCAGCAGTTTGACCCCGAGGGCACCCCTCCACTTT,CASSLTPRAPLHF
TRBJ1-1,TRBV3-1/TRBV3-2,TRBD1,NA,15,TGTGCCAGCAGCCAAGACTACAGGGGCGACACTGAAGCTTTCTTT,CASSQDYRGDTEAFF
TRBJ2-3,TRBV10-3,NA,NA,16,TGTGCCATCAGTGAGTCGTATGCAGGGGTTCCAGATACGCAGTATTTT,CAISESYAGVPDTQYF
TRBJ2-5,TRBV28,NA,NA,14,TGTGCCAGCAGTTTGCCGGGAATGCAAGAGACCCAGTACTTC,CASSLPGMQETQYF
TRBJ1-1,TRBV3-1/TRBV3-2,TRBD1,once,14,TGTGCCAGCAGCTATTCCAGGGGGCGGACTGAAGCTTTCTTT,CASSYSRGRTEAFF
TRBJ2-3,TRBV7-2,NA,once,14,TGTGCCAGCAGCTTAGGCGAGAGCACAGATACGCAGTATTTT,CASSLGESTDTQYF
TRBJ1-1,TRBV18,NA,NA,15,TGTGCCAGCTCACCAGTGGGGGCGCGGAACACTGAAGCTTTCTTT,CASSPVGARNTEAFF
TRBJ1-1,TRBV5-1,NA,once,14,TGCGCCAGCAGCTTGGTTCACAGGGCCGCTGAAGCTTTCTTT,CASSLVHRAAEAFF
TRBJ1-1,TRBV13,NA,NA,14,TGTGCCTGCCTATTACCTCCTATGAACACTGAAGCTTTCTTT,CACLLPPMNTEAFF
TRBJ1-3,TRBV18,NA,NA,14,TGTGCCAGCCTACCGAACCAGGACTTAAACACCATATATTTT,CASLPNQDLNTIYF
TRBJ2-3,TRBV5-1,NA,NA,15,TGCGCCAGCAGCCTTGGAGACCAGGGCGGAGATACGCAGTATTTT,CASSLGDQGGDTQYF
TRBJ1-6,TRBV7-2,NA,NA,16,TGTGCCAGCAGCTCAGCGACTATATGGGCTAATTCACCCCTCCACTTT,CASSSATIWANSPLHF
TRBJ2-2,TRBV5-4,NA,NA,15,TGTGCCAGCAGCTTGGCCCGGGTAGCGACCGGGGAGCTGTTTTTT,CASSLARVATGELFF
TRBJ2-7,TRBV7-2,TRBD1,NA,15,TGTGCCAGCAGCTTATCCGGACAGGATTCCTACGAGCAGTACTTC,CASSLSGQDSYEQYF
TRBJ2-4,TRBV7-6,NA,NA,17,TGTGCCAGCAGCTTAGGAGAACGTCAAGGAGGCAAAAACATTCAGTACTTC,CASSLGERQGGKNIQYF
TRBJ1-5,TRBV6-5,NA,NA,15,TGTGCCAGCACGGAACTTGGGGGGAGCAATCAGCCCCAGCATTTT,CASTELGGSNQPQHF
TRBJ2-7,TRBV5-6,TRBD2,NA,15,TGTGCCAGCAGCTTGTCCGGGACTAGCCTTTACGAGCAGTACTTC,CASSLSGTSLYEQYF
TRBJ2-3,TRBV5-6,TRBD2,NA,15,TGTGCCAGCAGTCAGGGAGGCGGGAGAGCAGATACGCAGTATTTT,CASSQGGGRADTQYF
TRBJ2-1,TRBV10-1,TRBD2,NA,16,TGCGCCAGCAGTGAGTCGGGACTAGCCCTATACAATGAGCAGTTCTTC,CASSESGLALYNEQFF
TRBJ1-4,TRBV19,NA,NA,15,TGTGCCAGTAGTCCACAAGGGAGGGGTAATGAAAAACTGTTTTTT,CASSPQGRGNEKLFF
TRBJ2-1,TRBV29-1,TRBD2,NA,14,TGCAGCGCCTTTGGTGGGGGGGCCTACAATGAGCAGTTCTTC,CSAFGGGAYNEQFF
TRBJ1-1,TRBV6-1,NA,NA,14,TGTGCCAGCAGTGAAGTGAGGAAATTCACTGAAGCTTTCTTT,CASSEVRKFTEAFF
TRBJ1-3,TRBV7-2,TRBD1,NA,18,TGTGCCAGCAGCTTAATGGCTATTCAGGGGGCGGGTGGAAACACCATATATTTT,CASSLMAIQGAGGNTIYF
TRBJ2-7,TRBV5-6,NA,NA,11,TGTGCCAGCAGCTTGGCGGACGAGCAGTACTTC,CASSLADEQYF
TRBJ1-1,TRBV6-5,NA,NA,13,TGTGCCAGCTTATTTAGCCTGAACACTGAAGCTTTCTTT,CASLFSLNTEAFF